This T cell receptor (beta chain) was obtained from a study of cytomegalovirus exposure and HLA in healthy donors. Study-wide findings and caveats: One variant, a missense change in DCLRE1C, was linked in a later analysis to TCR beta V- and J-gene trimming.

CDR3 length: 13 amino acids. The ends were cut back, 2 bases at V and 7 bases at J, with 12 bases in the middle. CDR1 and CDR2 from the germline V gene are MDHEN and SYDVKM. In the PCR, 60 Vbeta and 13 Jbeta primers were used. TCRdb's table, derived via immunoSEQ multiplex PCR, lists solely in-frame clones and lacks some. The sample carries fewer than 80,000 clones, around 75% recorded once. Points on this clone: Its antigen is not identified.

The TCR comes from a woman between 35 and 50 years old in good health and CMV-seropositive. The specimen sequenced was PBMCs. The chain couples TRBV28 to TRBJ2-7; tentative D call: TRBD1 (7 bases). The CDR3 region has the DNA TGTGCCAGCAGTTTAACACAGGGGAGGGAGCAGTACTTC. Protein product: CASSLTQGREQYF.